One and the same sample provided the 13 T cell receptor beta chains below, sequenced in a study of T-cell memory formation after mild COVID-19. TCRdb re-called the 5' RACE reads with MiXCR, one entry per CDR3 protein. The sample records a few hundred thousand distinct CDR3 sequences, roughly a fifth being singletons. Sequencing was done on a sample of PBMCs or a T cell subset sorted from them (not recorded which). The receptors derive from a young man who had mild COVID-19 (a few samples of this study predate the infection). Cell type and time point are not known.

CDR3 amino acids: CASSLTGSLGQPQHF. CDR3 in DNA: TGTGCCAGCAGTTTGACCGGGAGCCTTGGTCAGCCCCAGCATTTT. The chain couples TRBV6-5 to TRBJ1-5; D is ambiguous. Germline CDR1 and CDR2: MNHEY and SVGAGI. Trimming removed 4 bases from V and 6 bases from J, with 16 bases in between. This CDR3 contains 15 residues.

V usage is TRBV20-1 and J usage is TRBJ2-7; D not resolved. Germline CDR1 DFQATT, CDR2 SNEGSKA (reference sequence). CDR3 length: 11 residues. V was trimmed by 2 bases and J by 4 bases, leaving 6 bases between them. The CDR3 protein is CSARFGYEQYF. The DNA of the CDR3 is TGCAGTGCTAGATTCGGGTACGAGCAGTACTTC.

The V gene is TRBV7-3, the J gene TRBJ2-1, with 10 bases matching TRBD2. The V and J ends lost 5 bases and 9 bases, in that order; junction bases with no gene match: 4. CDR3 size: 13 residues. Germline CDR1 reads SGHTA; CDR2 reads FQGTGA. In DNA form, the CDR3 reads TGTGCCAGCAGCCCCCGACTAGCGGGTGAGCAGTTCTTC. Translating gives CASSPRLAGEQFF.

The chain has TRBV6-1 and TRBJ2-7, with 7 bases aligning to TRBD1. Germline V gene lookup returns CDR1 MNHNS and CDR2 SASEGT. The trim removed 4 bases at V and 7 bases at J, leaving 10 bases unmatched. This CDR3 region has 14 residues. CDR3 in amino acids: CASSATGVRGEQYV. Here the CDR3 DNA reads TGTGCCAGCAGTGCCACAGGGGTGAGAGGGGAGCAGTACGTC.

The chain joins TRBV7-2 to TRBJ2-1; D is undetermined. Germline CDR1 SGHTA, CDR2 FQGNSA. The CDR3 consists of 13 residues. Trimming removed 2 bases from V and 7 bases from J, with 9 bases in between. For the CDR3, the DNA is TGTGCCAGCAGCTTAATCCATCGTAATGAGCAGTTCTTC. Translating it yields CASSLIHRNEQFF.

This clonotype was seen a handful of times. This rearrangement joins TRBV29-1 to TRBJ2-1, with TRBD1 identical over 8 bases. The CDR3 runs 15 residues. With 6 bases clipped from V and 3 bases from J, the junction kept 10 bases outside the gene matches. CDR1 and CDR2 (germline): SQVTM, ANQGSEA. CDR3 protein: CSVLGHRGDYNEQFF. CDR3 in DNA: TGCAGCGTGCTGGGTCACAGGGGGGACTACAATGAGCAGTTCTTC.

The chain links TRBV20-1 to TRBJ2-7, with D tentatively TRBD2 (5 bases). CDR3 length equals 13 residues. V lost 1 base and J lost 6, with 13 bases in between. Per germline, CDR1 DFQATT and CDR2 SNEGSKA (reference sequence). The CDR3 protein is CSARGEGSGEQYF. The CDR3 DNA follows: TGCAGTGCTAGAGGAGAGGGTTCTGGCGAGCAGTACTTC.

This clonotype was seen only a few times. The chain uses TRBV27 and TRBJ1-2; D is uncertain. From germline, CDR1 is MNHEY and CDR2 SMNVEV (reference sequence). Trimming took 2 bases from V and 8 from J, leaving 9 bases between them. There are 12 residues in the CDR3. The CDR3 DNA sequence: TGTGCCAGCAGTTTAATAGGGTGGGGCTACACCTTC. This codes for CASSLIGWGYTF.

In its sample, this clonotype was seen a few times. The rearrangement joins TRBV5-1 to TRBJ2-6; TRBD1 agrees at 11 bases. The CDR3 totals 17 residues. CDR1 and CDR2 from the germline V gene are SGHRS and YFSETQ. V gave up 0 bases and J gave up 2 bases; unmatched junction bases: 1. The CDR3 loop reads CASSLAGQGAGANVLTF. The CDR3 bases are TGCGCCAGCAGCTTGGCGGGACAGGGGGCTGGGGCCAACGTCCTGACTTTC.

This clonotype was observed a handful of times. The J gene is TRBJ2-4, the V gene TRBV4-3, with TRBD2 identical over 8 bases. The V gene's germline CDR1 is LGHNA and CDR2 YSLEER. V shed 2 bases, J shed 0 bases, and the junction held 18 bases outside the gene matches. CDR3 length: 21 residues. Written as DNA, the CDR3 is TGCGCCAGCAGCCAATTCAGGGGCGAACGGGGGGGAACCCTAGCCAAAAACATTCAGTACTTC. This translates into CASSQFRGERGGTLAKNIQYF.

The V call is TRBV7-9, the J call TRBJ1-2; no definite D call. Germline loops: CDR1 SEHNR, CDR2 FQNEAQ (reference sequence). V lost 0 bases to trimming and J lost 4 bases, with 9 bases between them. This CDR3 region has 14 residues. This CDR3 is CASSLARARYGYTF. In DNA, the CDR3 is TGTGCCAGCAGCTTAGCGAGAGCTCGCTATGGCTACACCTTC.

The CDR3 DNA follows: TGCAGTGCCCCGTCGTCCCGGGCTGGGGAGACCCAGTACTTC. Encoded protein: CSAPSSRAGETQYF. The chain joins TRBV20-1 to TRBJ2-5; D unresolved. The CDR3 consists of 14 residues. The V gene lost 6 bases and the J gene lost 5 bases, with 19 bases spanning the gap. Germline values: CDR1 DFQATT, CDR2 SNEGSKA (reference sequence).

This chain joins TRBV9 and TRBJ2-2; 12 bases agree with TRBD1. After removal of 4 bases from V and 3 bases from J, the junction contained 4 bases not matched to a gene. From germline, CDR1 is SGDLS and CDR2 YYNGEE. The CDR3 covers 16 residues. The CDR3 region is CASSPGTGGDTGELFF. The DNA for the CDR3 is TGTGCCAGCAGCCCCGGGACAGGGGGCGACACCGGGGAGCTGTTTTTT.